This entry lists 23 T cell receptor beta chains sequenced from one sample in a study of vaccination and CD4 T cells after COVID-19. As for treatment: 10-day PBMC culture with coronavirus spike peptide pools or control peptides (ViraFEST assay). No antigen is known for these receptors. Sequence data for DNA of cultured CD4+ T cells were generated by the Oncomine TCR Beta short-read assay. MiXCR, applied by TCRdb to the PCR reads, yields one record per CDR3 protein. The profile covers 13,000 or so distinct CDR3 sequences, with roughly two fifths appearing a single time and approximately 8.5% taken by the ten largest. Sample: CD4+ T cells from blood, cultured in vitro. Receptors were obtained from a human donor who had recovered from COVID-19.

The chain is built from TRBV20-1 and TRBJ2-3; D may be TRBD2 (6 bases). Germline V gene data show CDR1 as DFQATT and CDR2 as SNEGSKA (reference sequence). V shed 4 bases and J shed 4 bases, with 12 bases lying between them. This CDR3 is 13 amino acids long. The CDR3 sequence is CSAIGSQADTQYF. Written as DNA, the CDR3 is TGCAGTGCTATCGGGAGTCAAGCAGATACGCAGTATTTT.

In this sample, this clonotype turned up a few times. The V gene is TRBV19, the J gene TRBJ2-7; D is tentatively TRBD1 or TRBD2 (5 bases each). Germline CDR1 is LNHDA and CDR2 is SQIVND (reference sequence). This CDR3 has 14 amino acids. Between the trimmed V and J ends, which lost 6 bases and 2 bases, there was a span of 14 bases. The CDR3 sequence is CASSLRDGPYEQYF. The CDR3 DNA follows: TGTGCCAGTAGCCTACGGGACGGACCCTACGAGCAGTACTTC. Full variable domain (missing parts from reference TRBV19 and TRBJ2-7): DGGITQSPKYLFRKEGQNVTLSCEQNLNHDAMYWYRQDPGQGLRLIYYSQIVNDFQKGDIAEGYSVSREKKESFPLTVTSAQKNPTAFYLCASSLRDGPYEQYFGPGTRLTVT.

V usage is TRBV2 and J usage is TRBJ1-5; D remains unclear. Germline-derived CDR1 and CDR2 are SNHLY and FYNNEI. The CDR3 extends over 16 amino acids. The V and J ends lost 2 bases and 3 bases respectively, with 14 bases between them. CDR3 sequence reads: CASSETARHYNQPQHF. The CDR3 DNA is TGTGCCAGCAGTGAAACGGCCAGACATTACAATCAGCCCCAGCATTTT.

J is TRBJ2-7 and V is TRBV27; 13 nucleotides match TRBD2. V dropped 6 bases and J dropped 9; count of bases not matched to a gene: 11. CDR1 is MNHEY, CDR2 SMNVEV, per germline (reference sequence). CDR3 length equals 15 residues. Here the CDR3 DNA reads TGTGCCAGCAGCCCTAGCGGACTAGCGGGAGACGGGCAGTACTTC. It codes for CASSPSGLAGDGQYF.

This rearrangement joins TRBV25-1 to TRBJ2-3, with D maybe TRBD2 (6 bases). V was clipped by 3 bases and J by 5 bases, with 15 bases between them. This CDR3 has 15 residues. Germline CDR1 MGHDK, CDR2 SYGVNS. This CDR3 reads CASSDHRGNLDTQYF. The CDR3 DNA reads TGTGCCAGCAGTGATCACCGCGGGAATCTAGATACGCAGTATTTT.

The CDR3 nucleotides read TGTGCCAGCAGTTACAATCTAGGCAGCAATCAGCCCCAGCATTTT. Protein product: CASSYNLGSNQPQHF. The V and J genes are TRBV6-5 and TRBJ1-5, with D hard to call. V lost 2 bases to trimming and J lost 1 base, with 9 bases between them. Per the germline V gene, CDR1 is MNHEY and CDR2 is SVGAGI. The CDR3 length is 15 residues.

This chain connects TRBV20-1 to TRBJ1-1; D is possibly TRBD1 (5 bases). Germline V gene lookup returns CDR1 DFQATT and CDR2 SNEGSKA (reference sequence). The CDR3 is 12 residues long. This chain's CDR3 is CKLGRRNTEAFF. Written as DNA, the CDR3 is TGCAAATTGGGACGGCGGAACACTGAAGCTTTCTTT.

The DNA of the CDR3 is TGTGCCAGTAGTAGGATCGACAGGGGTAGCAATCAGCCCCAGCATTTT. Residues: CASSRIDRGSNQPQHF. This chain uses TRBV19 with TRBJ1-5; the match to TRBD1 covers 8 bases. The CDR3 has 16 amino acids. Losses at the gene ends were 4 bases for V and 0 bases for J; bases not matched to a gene: 5. Germline V gives CDR1 LNHDA, CDR2 SQIVND (reference sequence). Complete variable domain (other parts from reference TRBV19 and TRBJ1-5): DGGITQSPKYLFRKEGQNVTLSCEQNLNHDAMYWYRQDPGQGLRLIYYSQIVNDFQKGDIAEGYSVSREKKESFPLTVTSAQKNPTAFYLCASSRIDRGSNQPQHFGDGTRLSIL.

The table lists this clonotype with a few counts. The CDR3 sequence: CASRTGGGGELFF. The CDR3 region has the DNA TGTGCCAGCAGGACAGGGGGCGGCGGGGAGCTGTTTTTT. The V call is TRBV6-2 or TRBV6-3, the J call TRBJ2-2; 10 bases line up with TRBD1. This CDR3 contains 13 residues. From germline, CDR1 is MNHEY and CDR2 SVGEGT. V shed 6 bases and J 7 bases; nucleotides not matched to a gene: 2.

This clonotype occurred a few times. This chain connects TRBV2 to TRBJ2-5, with D hard to call. Trimming removed 4 bases at V and 5 bases at J, with 5 bases between. The CDR3 contains 11 residues. Germline assignment: CDR1 SNHLY and CDR2 FYNNEI. DNA for the CDR3: TGTGCCAGCAGTGGCTGGGAGACCCAGTACTTC. Translation: CASSGWETQYF. Together with reference TRBV2 and TRBJ2-5, the CDR3 gives the full variable domain: EPEVTQTPSHQVTQMGQEVILRCVPISNHLYFYWYRQILGQKVEFLVSFYNNEISEKSEIFDDQFSVERPDGSNFTLKIRSTKLEDSAMYFCASSGWETQYFGPGTRLLVL.

In its sample, this clonotype was seen a few times. The J gene is TRBJ2-3, the V gene TRBV7-2; 10 nucleotides match TRBD2. Germline V CDR1 and CDR2: SGHTA, FQGNSA. With 5 bases clipped from V and 0 bases from J, the junction kept 8 bases outside the gene matches. The CDR3 consists of 17 residues. As DNA, the CDR3 is TGTGCCAGCAGCCCTAGGGTAGCGGGGGGTAGCACAGATACGCAGTATTTT. Protein product: CASSPRVAGGSTDTQYF.

The chain uses TRBV7-9 and TRBJ2-7; the D is unclear. Trimming took 8 bases from V and 6 from J, leaving 14 bases between them. There are 12 residues in the CDR3. Germline CDR1 SEHNR, CDR2 FQNEAQ (reference sequence). The CDR3 sequence is CASGKHPGEQYF. CDR3 in DNA: TGTGCCAGCGGGAAACATCCGGGCGAGCAGTACTTC.

This chain joins TRBV21-1 and TRBJ2-5; the listed D gene, TRBD1, was not tested against the DNA. TRBV21-1 is flagged as a pseudogene. The CDR3 runs to 16 residues. In nucleotides, the CDR3 is TGTGCCAGCAGCCAAAAGATCAGGGGACCTCAAGAGACCCAGTACTTC. It yields the protein CASSQKIRGPQETQYF.

This chain uses TRBV20-1 with TRBJ1-1; weak D call: TRBD1 (6 bases). CDR3 size: 15 residues. V lost 0 bases, J lost 0 bases, and 11 bases lay in between. Germline assignment: CDR1 DFQATT and CDR2 SNEGSKA (reference sequence). The CDR3 reads CSARDRGTMNTEAFF. Written as DNA, the CDR3 is TGCAGTGCTAGAGACAGGGGCACAATGAACACTGAAGCTTTCTTT.

The chain recombines TRBV5-8 with TRBJ2-2; D call uncertain. The CDR3 sequence is 15 residues long. Trimming left V 0 bases short and J 4 bases short, with 10 bases between. Germline-derived CDR1 and CDR2 are SGHTS and YDEGEE. The CDR3 reads CASSLDSISTGELFF. The CDR3 DNA reads TGTGCCAGCAGCTTGGACTCGATATCCACCGGGGAGCTGTTTTTT.

This clonotype was detected a few times. The chain joins TRBV20-1 to TRBJ1-2; unclear D gene. CDR1 and CDR2 from the germline V gene are DFQATT and SNEGSKA (reference sequence). With 3 bases removed from V and 4 bases from J, the gap between germline ends came to 12 bases. This CDR3 has 13 residues. The CDR3 bases are TGCAGTGCTAGTATCGGCAGTTCCTATGGCTACACCTTC. It codes for CSASIGSSYGYTF.

The chain employs TRBV20-1 and TRBJ1-5; D might be TRBD1 (6 bases). The germline V gene encodes CDR1 DFQATT and CDR2 SNEGSKA (reference sequence). This CDR3 has 12 amino acids. Trimming shortened V by 6 bases and J by 7 bases, and 13 bases separated the two germline ends. The CDR3 spells CSAKGGDQPQHF. CDR3 DNA sequence: TGCAGTGCAAAGGGGGGTGACCAGCCCCAGCATTTT.

This clonotype has just a few counts. The V call is TRBV6-1, the J call TRBJ1-1; a weak D match, TRBD1 (5 bases). Trimming left V 8 bases short and J 3 bases short, with 13 bases between. This CDR3 has 13 amino acids. The V gene's germline CDR1 is MNHNS and CDR2 SASEGT. The CDR3 sequence is CASGRVADTEAFF. The CDR3 DNA sequence: TGTGCCAGCGGCAGGGTGGCCGACACTGAAGCTTTCTTT.

V is TRBV25-1 and J is TRBJ1-5; 7 positions agree with TRBD1. In germline, CDR1 is MGHDK, CDR2 SYGVNS. The CDR3 is made up of 14 amino acids. V lost 6 bases and J lost 6; bases outside the gene matches: 8. CDR3 in amino acids: CASSGGGVGQPQHF. CDR3 coding DNA: TGTGCCAGCAGCGGAGGGGGCGTTGGTCAGCCCCAGCATTTT.

The chain employs TRBV27 and TRBJ2-3; TRBD2 aligns across 9 bases. Germline CDR1 reads MNHEY; CDR2 reads SMNVEV (reference sequence). V lost 4 bases and J lost 0; bases outside the gene matches: 11. The CDR3 is made up of 18 amino acids. The CDR3 protein is CASSSTAPSGVSTDTQYF. The DNA of the CDR3 is TGTGCCAGCAGTTCCACCGCCCCTAGCGGGGTTAGCACAGATACGCAGTATTTT.

This clonotype showed up just a few times. This chain connects TRBV20-1 to TRBJ2-3; D is possibly TRBD1 or TRBD2 (6 bases each). Trimming left V 5 bases short and J 2 bases short, with 14 bases between. CDR1 and CDR2 (germline): DFQATT, SNEGSKA (reference sequence). The CDR3 consists of 14 residues. The CDR3 coding sequence is TGCAGTGCTTCCGGAGGGGGATTCACAGATACGCAGTATTTT. Translated: CSASGGGFTDTQYF.

This clonotype appeared a few times. The CDR3 loop is CASSESRGEQYF. In DNA, the CDR3 is TGTGCCAGCAGTGAAAGCCGGGGCGAGCAGTACTTC. This sequence joins TRBV2 and TRBJ2-7, with D possibly being TRBD2 (5 bases). This CDR3 comprises 12 residues. The germline CDR1 and CDR2 sequences are SNHLY and FYNNEI. V lost 2 bases to trimming and J lost 6 bases, with 8 bases between them.

This clonotype was seen a handful of times. This rearrangement joins TRBV21-1 to TRBJ1-2; the table gives TRBD1 as D, unverified against the DNA. TRBV21-1 is described as a pseudogene. This CDR3 contains 17 residues. The CDR3 sequence is CASSSRRLGQDPCGYTF. In nucleotides, the CDR3 is TGTGCCAGCAGCTCCCGTCGTCTAGGACAGGACCCCTGTGGCTACACCTTC.